The table lists the clone carrying this T cell receptor (beta chain) with a few counts. The target antigen is unknown. This entry is derived from a study of shared clonotypes between healthy human individuals. As for the study in general: Donor composition was a couple of women and three men, aged 18 to 49. Study observations and caveats: Sequencing depth was expected to influence donor clonotype sharing.

Deep-level settings were used for running the assay. Replicate PCRs for unsorted PBMC used about 330 ng DNA (approximately 33,000 T cell genomes). TCRdb's copy holds only in-frame clones and misses some; the assay was immunoSEQ multiplex PCR. The table lists about 450,000 clones, roughly 85% of them singletons. The V gene lost 4 bases and the J gene lost 6 bases, with 14 bases spanning the gap. Germline V gene sequence: CDR1 SGHRS, CDR2 YFSETQ. CDR3 length: 14 residues. The TCR was taken from a woman aged 35 to 49 in good health. Some clones in this sample may be carry-over from other donors' samples. The chain has TRBV5-1 and TRBJ2-1; D may match TRBD1 or TRBD2 (7 bases each). Specimen: PBMCs. The CDR3 sequence: CASSQQGEGNEQFF. Written as DNA, the CDR3 is TGCGCCAGCAGCCAGCAGGGGGAGGGCAATGAGCAGTTCTTC.